This T cell receptor beta chain was profiled in a study of regulatory T cells in long-lasting Graves disease. The study's findings and limits: Accuracy was perhaps lowered by the small sample size. TCR diversity was lower in persistent Graves' patients (versus newly diagnosed ones).

To make TCR beta libraries, researchers used iRepertoire HTBI primers and Arm-PCR of CDR3 regions. A single record per CDR3 protein comes from TCRdb applying MiXCR to the multiplex PCR reads. In the table there are hundreds of thousands of distinct CDR3 sequences, over 15% of which are singletons. This clonotype has a count of ten or more. The target antigen is unknown. Time point noted: newly diagnosed GD, antithyroid drugs for less than 3 months. There was RNA extracted from PBMCs, and the TCR library was made from it. Losses at the gene ends were 5 bases for V and 8 bases for J; bases not matched to a gene: 1. Germline CDR1 is KGHSH and CDR2 is LQKENI. This CDR3 is built from 12 residues. The sample was also linked to a second study, of T cells in Graves' hyperthyroidism and ophthalmopathy. That paper notes: Clinical symptoms, serum thyroxine and TRAb, thyroid ultrasound and orbital computed tomography were used for the diagnoses. Most expanded thyroid clonotypes above 0.001 also appeared in blood.

This chain joins TRBV18 and TRBJ1-4, with 8 bases aligning to TRBD1. The sequencing here drew on peripheral blood mononuclear cells (PBMCs), taken at new diagnosis, from a patient treated with antithyroid drugs. The source of this sequence is a woman in her 30s with Graves disease. The CDR3 here is CASSGTGEKLFF. The CDR3, as DNA: TGTGCCAGCTCAGGGACAGGCGAAAAACTGTTTTTT.